A single sample is the source of the 11 T cell receptor beta chains below, sequenced in a study of blood T cells in healthy people across ages. Primers used in a second PCR of about 7 to 12 cycles were a sample-barcoded 5' primer and a J-beta primer mix. TCRdb re-derived calls from the 5' RACE reads in MiXCR, one entry per CDR3 protein. The table lists roughly 930,000 distinct CDR3 sequences, under 50% of them singletons. The sample was blood. Every receptor here comes from a man in his thirties or forties in good health.

The chain couples TRBV9 to TRBJ2-5; D is unresolved. The CDR3 has 14 amino acids. V was pared by 0 bases and J by 2 bases, with 8 bases between. Germline V lookup: CDR1 SGDLS, CDR2 YYNGEE. The CDR3 is CASSVGRSQETQYF. CDR3 DNA sequence: TGTGCCAGCAGCGTAGGACGGTCGCAAGAGACCCAGTACTTC.

In its sample, this clonotype was seen a few times. The chain couples TRBV11-1 to TRBJ2-1; D ambiguous. The length of the CDR3 is 15 residues. Trimming stripped 6 bases from V and 0 bases from J, with 12 bases between. Per the germline V gene, CDR1 is SGHAT and CDR2 is FQDESV (reference sequence). This chain's CDR3 is CASRDRNPSYNEQFF. CDR3 nucleotide sequence: TGTGCCAGCAGAGATAGAAATCCCTCCTACAATGAGCAGTTCTTC.

The rearrangement joins TRBV20-1 to TRBJ2-3; D possibly corresponds to TRBD2 (6 bases). V was trimmed by 5 bases and J by 2 bases, leaving 20 bases between them. The germline V gene encodes CDR1 DFQATT and CDR2 SNEGSKA (reference sequence). The CDR3 has 16 amino acids. The CDR3 nucleotides are TGCAGTGCTGCCGGGGTGGGGGGACGCCCCACAGATACGCAGTATTTT. Its protein is CSAAGVGGRPTDTQYF.

The rearrangement links TRBV28 to TRBJ2-7, with D perhaps matching TRBD2 (5 bases). Matching the DNA end better, TRBJ2-5 makes the J call doubtful. The CDR3 length is 15 residues. CDR1 and CDR2 (germline): MDHEN, SYDVKM. This CDR3 reads CASTALGRGQETQYF. In nucleotides, the CDR3 is TGTGCCAGCACGGCGTTAGGACGGGGACAAGAGACCCAGTACTTC.

The rearrangement uses TRBV5-1 and TRBJ2-1; 10 bases agree with TRBD2. The CDR3 sequence is 15 residues long. Looked up from germline, CDR1 is SGHRS and CDR2 is YFSETQ. Trimming cost V 1 base and J 8 bases; bases outside gene matches: 6. CDR3 in amino acids: CASSLYTSGEDEQFF. For the CDR3, the DNA is TGCGCCAGCAGCTTGTATACTAGCGGGGAGGATGAGCAGTTCTTC. Based on the CDR3 plus reference TRBV5-1 and TRBJ2-1, the full variable domain is KAGVTQTPRYLIKTRGQQVTLSCSPISGHRSVSWYQQTPGQGLQFLFEYFSETQRNKGNFPGRFSGRQFSNSRSEMNVSTLELGDSALYLCASSLYTSGEDEQFFGPGTRLTVL.

This chain connects TRBV20-1 to TRBJ1-6; 7 bases line up with TRBD1. CDR1 is DFQATT, CDR2 SNEGSKA, per germline (reference sequence). The V and J ends lost 3 bases and 8 bases, in that order; junction bases with no gene match: 4. CDR3 length: 13 residues. The CDR3 bases are TGCAGTGCTAGGCCACAGGGGTATTCACCCCTCCACTTT. Translated: CSARPQGYSPLHF.

This chain joins TRBV28 and TRBJ1-1, with TRBD1 matching over 7 bases. Trimming removed 8 bases from V and 4 bases from J; junction bases left unmatched: 16. Germline CDR1 reads MDHEN; CDR2 reads SYDVKM. The CDR3 contains 16 residues. The CDR3 loop is CASAYLRGLSTTEAFF. CDR3 nucleotide sequence: TGTGCCAGCGCATATTTGAGGGGGCTCAGTACCACTGAAGCTTTCTTT.

The chain has TRBV29-1 and TRBJ2-1, with D tentatively TRBD2 (6 bases). The CDR3 totals 12 residues. Germline V gene lookup returns CDR1 SQVTM and CDR2 ANQGSEA. Trimming left V 4 bases short and J 8 bases short, with 12 bases between. The CDR3 DNA reads TGCAGCGTTGGGAGGGGTAGCGATGAGCAGTTCTTC. The encoded protein is CSVGRGSDEQFF.

The chain has TRBV13 and TRBJ1-5; D is undetermined. V was clipped by 0 bases and J by 5 bases, with 8 bases between them. The CDR3 length is 14 residues. Germline V gives CDR1 PRHDT, CDR2 FYEKMQ (reference sequence). The CDR3 region is CASSLGVGDQPQHF. DNA for the CDR3: TGTGCCAGCAGCTTAGGGGTCGGCGATCAGCCCCAGCATTTT.

The gene calls are TRBV12-3 or TRBV12-4 and TRBJ2-3, with 9 bases that match TRBD1. Trimming at V came to 5 bases and at J to 6 bases, leaving 15 bases not matched to a gene. CDR3 length equals 17 residues. The CDR3 bases are TGTGCCAGCAGTAGCGGGACAGGGTACGACGCGTCGGATACGCAGTATTTT. It encodes CASSSGTGYDASDTQYF.

This clonotype is a singleton in its sample. The germline gene is not matched at one end of the junction; a read error may be the cause. The V and J genes are TRBV20-1 and TRBJ2-3; the match to TRBD1 covers 11 bases. The CDR3 runs to 14 residues. Per the germline V gene, CDR1 is DFQATT and CDR2 is SNEGSKA (reference sequence). CDR3 bases: TGTAGTGCTGACGGGACAGGGGGTGTGGATACGCAGTATTTT. This translates into CSADGTGGVDTQYF.